The source of this T cell receptor beta chain is a study of blood T cell repertoires in COVID-19 (dated by TCRdb to about 2020). Some background on the complete study: The collaborator samples originated in the United States, Italy and Spain and spanned the acute and convalescent phases of COVID-19. The prospective study material was composed of cDNA or gDNA derived from T cells, B-cell-depleted T cells, or PBMCs. Where available, HLA class I and class II types were taken from metadata supplied by the sample provider and were not determined by assay-based typing. The samples were drawn from two sources: the first 160 participants of the ongoing ImmuneRACE study, and about 1,300 subjects contributed by 6 global collaborators. Deeply sampled blood TCRbeta repertoires from subjects exposed to, actively infected with, or recovered from COVID-19 were included in the dataset. A freely available public database, intended as a resource for researchers studying the immune response to SARS-CoV-2, is where the repertoires were released. Nearly every sample came with metadata listing a de-identified subject ID, COVID-19 status, age in years and sex.

This clone showed up just once. What antigen it recognizes has not been identified. No qualities accompany the bases; no much larger clone lies one base away. What the authors observed across the whole study: The quantity of clinical and demographic metadata differed by source and by participant and was supplied without curation.

The collaborating institutions used their own protocols to collect whole blood in K2EDTA tubes. Collaborator samples were shipped for TCRbeta analysis as frozen whole blood, isolated PBMCs, or DNA extracted from either sample type. V and J lose 0 bases and 0 bases, and a span of 10 bases separates them. Its CDR3 holds 16 amino acids, cysteine through phenylalanine. Only the CDR3 DNA is retained, 48 bases long and in frame from the first base. CDR1 and CDR2, looked up from the germline V gene, are SGHRS and YFSETQ. TCRbeta CDR3 regions were amplified from genomic DNA by means of the immunoSEQ Assay, a bias-controlled multiplex PCR. The original methods were these. Nucleated cell counts per sample were estimated from amplification of reference gene primers within the assay. To quantify the absolute abundance of each unique TCRbeta CDR3 rearrangement, sequence reads were collapsed and filtered. For each sample, productive Simpson clonality was calculated as the square root of Simpson's diversity index over productive rearrangements. TCRdb carries this immuneACCESS record with in-frame sequences only. Its versions omit some clonotypes, under half of them owing to an unresolved V gene in the studies checked, with the rest unexplained. V, J and clone size were drawn from that table, and D and trimming were deduced from the DNA. Counted in this sample were 390,000 or so clones; almost 90% of them appeared once. 6.5% to 8% of the sample comes from the top ten.

This receptor was obtained from a young man with active or convalescent COVID-19. The chain is assembled from TRBV5-1 and TRBJ1-3, with TRBD1 tentatively as D gene (5 bases match). Sequencing used peripheral blood. The CDR3 region has the sequence CASSLGQTPSGNTIYF. In nucleotides, the sequence is TGCGCCAGCAGCTTGGGACAGACTCCCTCTGGAAACACCATATATTTT.